A single sample gave rise to the 20 T cell receptor beta chains below, sequenced in a study of T cell responses to AZD1222 COVID-19 vaccine. The table came from immunoSEQ multiplex PCR; TCRdb's copy has only in-frame clones and leaves some out. Of roughly 180,000 clones listed, 85% to 95% were seen once; the top ten hold around 1.5%. The starting material was peripheral blood, obtained 28 days after the second AZD1222 dose. Receptors were obtained from an adult who received the AZD1222 COVID-19 vaccine.

The table lists this clone with a count of one. The V and J genes are TRBV3-1 (or the pseudogene TRBV3-2) and TRBJ1-3, with D possibly matching TRBD1 (5 bases). V shed 2 bases and J shed 4 bases, with 15 bases lying between them. Germline CDR1 reads LGHDT; CDR2 reads YNNKEL (reference sequence). This CDR3 is built from 16 residues. CDR3 in DNA: TGTGCCAGCAGCCAAATTCAAGCAGGGTTGGGAAACACCATATATTTT. Translation gives CASSQIQAGLGNTIYF.

The chain employs TRBV19 and TRBJ1-5, with 8 nucleotides matching TRBD1. CDR1 and CDR2 (germline): LNHDA, SQIVND (reference sequence). The CDR3 has 15 residues. The J segment lost 4 bases and the V segment lost 0 bases, leaving 2 bases of the junction unmatched. CDR3 loop: CASSIDRTGNQPQHF. In nucleotides, the CDR3 is TGTGCCAGTAGTATAGATAGGACAGGGAATCAGCCCCAGCATTTT.

The CDR3 loop reads CASSSGLAWGMAYEQYF. CDR3 DNA: TGCGCCAGCAGCTCGGGACTAGCGTGGGGGATGGCCTACGAGCAGTACTTC. The V gene is TRBV5-1, the J gene TRBJ2-7, with 10 bases matching TRBD2. The V and J ends lost 3 bases and 2 bases, in that order; junction bases with no gene match: 11. The germline CDR1 and CDR2 sequences are SGHRS and YFSETQ. There are 17 residues in the CDR3.

The chain employs TRBV28 and TRBJ1-5, with D unclear. V lost 2 bases, J lost 3 bases, and 11 bases lay in between. The CDR3 covers 15 residues. From germline, CDR1 is MDHEN and CDR2 SYDVKM. The CDR3 is CASSLTWTPNQPQHF. CDR3 nucleotide sequence: TGTGCCAGCAGTTTAACCTGGACCCCCAATCAGCCCCAGCATTTT. The entire variable domain, with the rest obtained from reference TRBV28 and TRBJ1-5, is as follows: DVKVTQSSRYLVKRTGEKVFLECVQDMDHENMFWYRQDPGLGLRLIYFSYDVKMKEKGDIPEGYSVSREKKERFSLILESASTNQTSMYLCASSLTWTPNQPQHFGDGTRLSIL.

The chain is built from TRBV10-1 and TRBJ1-2; 11 nucleotides align to TRBD1. In germline, CDR1 is WNHNN, CDR2 SYGVQD (reference sequence). V shed 5 bases, J shed 8 bases, and the junction held 16 bases outside the gene matches. The CDR3 consists of 17 residues. CDR3 residues: CASSPNMDRGRVEGYTF. CDR3 bases: TGCGCCAGCAGTCCAAACATGGACAGGGGGCGGGTTGAGGGCTACACCTTC.

This clone was seen only a few times. The rearrangement links TRBV7-2 to TRBJ1-5; tentative D call: TRBD1 (5 bases). Trimming pared 5 bases from V and 3 bases from J, leaving 17 bases between. This CDR3 comprises 16 residues. CDR1 is SGHTA and CDR2 is FQGNSA in the germline V gene. The CDR3: CASSLIGAQNNQPQHF. CDR3 DNA sequence: TGTGCCAGCAGCCTGATAGGGGCCCAAAACAATCAGCCCCAGCATTTT.

This chain connects TRBV7-9 to TRBJ2-7; possibly TRBD1 for D (5 bases). The CDR3 has 13 residues. CDR1 is SEHNR and CDR2 is FQNEAQ in the germline V gene (reference sequence). Trimming shortened V by 5 bases and J by 6 bases, and 14 bases separated the two germline ends. The CDR3 nucleotides are TGTGCCAGCAGCGCGACAGTCATCACCGAGCAGTACTTC. Protein product: CASSATVITEQYF.

This clone was picked up a small number of times. CDR3 DNA: TGTGCCAGCAGTGAACAAGAACATGAAAAACTGTTTTTT. Translation: CASSEQEHEKLFF. The gene calls are TRBV6-1 and TRBJ1-4; D unresolved. The CDR3 contains 13 residues. CDR1 is MNHNS, CDR2 SASEGT, per germline. V was shortened by 2 bases and J by 6 bases, with 7 bases between the two germline ends.

This chain links TRBV6-5 with TRBJ1-1; D uncertain. V lost 7 bases and J 8 bases, leaving 17 bases between the germline ends. This CDR3 is 13 amino acids long. The V gene's germline CDR1 is MNHEY and CDR2 SVGAGI. The CDR3 loop reads CASTPPGGWEAFF. DNA of the CDR3: TGTGCCAGCACCCCCCCCGGAGGGTGGGAAGCTTTCTTT.

The chain is built from TRBV2 and TRBJ1-2, with TRBD1 as a possible D gene (6 bases). Looked up from germline, CDR1 is SNHLY and CDR2 is FYNNEI. The CDR3 extends over 14 amino acids. Trimming took off 7 bases at V and 4 bases at J, with 16 bases between the two ends. CDR3 sequence (DNA): TGTGCCAGCACCATCAGGGGAAGCAGCTATGGCTACACCTTC. It specifies CASTIRGSSYGYTF.

Worth noting for this clone: The junction does not match germline at one end; this may be a read error. The chain couples TRBV6-1 to TRBJ2-2, with D unresolved. CDR1 is MNHNS and CDR2 is SASEGT in the germline V gene. CDR3 size: 12 residues. The CDR3 sequence is CASRDWTGELFF. DNA of the CDR3: TGTGCCAGCCGTGATTGGACCGGGGAGCTGTTTTTT.

V usage is TRBV12-3 or TRBV12-4 and J usage is TRBJ2-3; D gene ambiguous. V lost 3 bases, J lost 3 bases, and 1 base lay in between. The CDR3 sequence is 11 residues long. DNA of the CDR3: TGTGCCAGCAGTTTTACAGATACGCAGTATTTT. Amino acid sequence: CASSFTDTQYF.

This chain uses TRBV7-2 with TRBJ1-2; D ambiguous. CDR3 size: 16 residues. Germline V gives CDR1 SGHTA, CDR2 FQGNSA. Trimming left V 3 bases short and J 7 bases short, with 21 bases between. The CDR3 loop is CASSFQSQADWGGYTF. CDR3 bases: TGTGCCAGCAGCTTTCAGTCGCAGGCGGATTGGGGTGGCTACACCTTC.

V is TRBV11-1 and J is TRBJ2-5; D is ambiguous. The germline V gene encodes CDR1 SGHAT and CDR2 FQDESV (reference sequence). CDR3 length equals 13 residues. With 1 base removed from V and 7 bases from J, the gap between germline ends came to 10 bases. The CDR3 nucleotides are TGTGCCAGCAGCTTAGACACAATGGGGACCCAGTACTTC. This sequence encodes CASSLDTMGTQYF.

V and J are TRBV5-1 and TRBJ1-1; D is undetermined. V was shortened by 4 bases and J by 4 bases, with 14 bases between the two germline ends. The CDR3 consists of 14 residues. Germline CDR1 and CDR2: SGHRS and YFSETQ. The CDR3 reads CASSPSGGPTEAFF. CDR3 bases: TGCGCCAGCAGCCCGAGCGGAGGGCCCACTGAAGCTTTCTTT.

This rearrangement joins TRBV25-1 to TRBJ2-3; 9 positions agree with TRBD2. Germline V CDR1 and CDR2: MGHDK, SYGVNS. V was clipped by 6 bases and J by 3 bases; unmatched bases: 7. The CDR3 contains 15 residues. CDR3 sequence (DNA): TGTGCCAGCAGCAATAGCGGGAGTAGGACAGATACGCAGTATTTT. It is translated as CASSNSGSRTDTQYF.

The chain employs TRBV28 and TRBJ1-4; TRBD1 agrees at 7 bases. The CDR3 contains 14 residues. V lost 2 bases, J lost 5 bases, and 2 bases stayed unmatched. Germline V gives CDR1 MDHEN, CDR2 SYDVKM. CDR3 loop: CASSLQGGNEKLFF. The CDR3 DNA reads TGTGCCAGCAGTTTACAGGGGGGCAATGAAAAACTGTTTTTT.

The J gene is TRBJ2-4, the V gene TRBV18; the D gene could be TRBD1 or TRBD2 (6 bases each). Germline CDR1 and CDR2: KGHSH and LQKENI. This CDR3 region has 16 residues. Deletions cut 3 bases from V and 2 bases from J, with 14 bases between. CDR3 region: CASSPVGGGSKNIQYF. In DNA form, the CDR3 reads TGTGCCAGCTCACCCGTAGGAGGGGGGTCCAAAAACATTCAGTACTTC.

In this sample, this clone turned up once. The chain uses TRBV11-2 and TRBJ2-7, with a possible D match to TRBD2 (6 bases). The CDR3 is 14 amino acids. Trimming stripped 3 bases from V and 3 bases from J, with 12 bases between. Germline CDR1 is SGHAT and CDR2 is FQNNGV. The CDR3 DNA sequence: TGTGCCAGCAGCTTCGGGGGAGTCGGCTACGAGCAGTACTTC. Translating it yields CASSFGGVGYEQYF.

This clone was observed a single time. Here the CDR3 reads CASSPGPPNSPLHF. The CDR3 DNA is TGTGCCAGCAGCCCCGGTCCCCCTAATTCACCCCTCCACTTT. This chain connects TRBV2 to TRBJ1-6; D not resolved. Germline CDR1 SNHLY, CDR2 FYNNEI. This CDR3 contains 14 residues. Trimming took off 6 bases at V and 6 bases at J, with 12 bases between the two ends.